This TCR beta chain was sequenced in a study of cytomegalovirus exposure and HLA in healthy donors. Amplification used 60 Vbeta primers and 13 Jbeta primers. Sequenced by immunoSEQ multiplex PCR; TCRdb stores in-frame clones only, minus some. This table holds approximately 150,000 clones. Healthy individuals who donated bone marrow served as the donors. In germline, CDR1 is MDHEN, CDR2 SYDVKM. The CDR3 extends over 11 amino acids. Deletions cut 9 bases from V and 5 bases from J, with 10 bases between. The receptor was derived from a woman aged 50 to 60 in good health and CMV-seronegative. This chain uses TRBV28 with TRBJ1-1; perhaps TRBD1 as D (6 bases). The sequencing sample was made of PBMCs. In DNA, the CDR3 is TGTGCCAGTCAACAGGGAACTGAAGCTTTCTTT. Amino acid sequence: CASQQGTEAFF.